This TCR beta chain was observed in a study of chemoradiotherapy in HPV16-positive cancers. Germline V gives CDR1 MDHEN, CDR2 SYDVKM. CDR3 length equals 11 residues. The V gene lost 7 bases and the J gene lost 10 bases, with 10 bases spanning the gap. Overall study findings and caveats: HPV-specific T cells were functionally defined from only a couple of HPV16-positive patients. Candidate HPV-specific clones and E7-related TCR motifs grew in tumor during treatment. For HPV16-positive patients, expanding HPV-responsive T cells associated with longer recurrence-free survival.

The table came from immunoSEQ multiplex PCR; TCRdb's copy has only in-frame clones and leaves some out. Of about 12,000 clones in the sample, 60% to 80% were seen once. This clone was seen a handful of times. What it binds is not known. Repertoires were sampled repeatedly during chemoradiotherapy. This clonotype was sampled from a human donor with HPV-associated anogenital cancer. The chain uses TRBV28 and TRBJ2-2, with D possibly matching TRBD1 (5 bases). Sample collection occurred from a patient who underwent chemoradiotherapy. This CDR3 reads CASTGRAELFF. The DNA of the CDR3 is TGTGCCAGCACGGGCAGGGCGGAGCTGTTTTTT.